This T cell receptor (beta chain) was captured in a study of immune cell composition in non-small cell lung cancer. General observations from the study: Clones >0.5% enriched in tumour were rarer in adenocarcinoma (about 35%) than squamous (approximately 80%). Squamous lung tumours showed higher top 10 clone scores and clonality than adenocarcinomas.

Comments on this clone: The target antigen is unknown.

Clones were read by immunoSEQ multiplex PCR, and TCRdb kept only the in-frame ones, dropping some. The data contain about 4,900 clones, around 76% of them singletons. This CDR3 comprises 16 residues. V lost 3 bases, J lost 9 bases, and 16 bases stayed unmatched. CDR1 and CDR2 (germline): MGHDK, SYGVNS. V gene TRBV25-1 combines with J gene TRBJ1-1; 7 nucleotides align to TRBD1. Input material: lung tumor tissue. The receptor was derived from a human donor with non-small cell lung cancer. The CDR3 spells CASSEFSGGDRRQAFF. The CDR3 DNA is TGTGCCAGCAGTGAGTTTTCAGGAGGGGACAGAAGGCAAGCTTTCTTT.